A single sample is the source of the 23 T cell receptor beta chains below, sequenced in a study of blood T cell repertoires in COVID-19. Sequencing used immunoSEQ multiplex PCR; TCRdb keeps in-frame clones, though not all of them. Counted here are more than 150,000 clones, 85% to 90% occurring once; the ten biggest clones make up around 20%. The sequenced material came from peripheral blood. All receptors come from a man aged 70 or older with active or convalescent COVID-19.

The chain combines TRBV6-2 or TRBV6-3 with TRBJ1-2, with 8 bases lining up with TRBD1. CDR1 is MNHEY and CDR2 is SVGEGT in the germline V gene. This CDR3 spans 14 amino acids. The junction had 5 bases not matched to a gene; V was cut back by 2 bases and J by 6 bases. Here the CDR3 reads CASSYTGQGDGYTF. CDR3 in DNA: TGTGCCAGCAGTTACACCGGACAGGGAGATGGCTACACCTTC.

The V call is TRBV12-3 or TRBV12-4, the J call TRBJ1-5; unclear D gene. The V gene lost 8 bases and the J gene lost 2 bases, with 10 bases spanning the gap. The length of the CDR3 is 13 residues. CDR3 in amino acids: CASRPGGNQPQHF. The CDR3, as DNA: TGTGCCAGCCGGCCAGGCGGCAATCAGCCCCAGCATTTT.

This chain links TRBV15 with TRBJ1-5; 9 nucleotides agree with TRBD1. The V gene's germline CDR1 is LNHNV and CDR2 YYDKDF (reference sequence). CDR3 length: 15 residues. J was trimmed by 4 bases and V by 3 bases; bases with no gene match: 4. The CDR3 DNA reads TGTGCCACCAGCAGCACAGGGGGCTGGAATCAGCCCCAGCATTTT. It encodes CATSSTGGWNQPQHF.

This chain joins TRBV19 and TRBJ2-2; 9 positions match TRBD1. Losses at the gene ends were 7 bases for V and 9 bases for J; bases not matched to a gene: 18. CDR3 length: 17 amino acids. Germline V gives CDR1 LNHDA, CDR2 SQIVND (reference sequence). The CDR3, as DNA: TGTGCCAGTACACCGGACAGGGGCTTCCCCCTTGACCGGGAGCTGTTTTTT. Translation gives CASTPDRGFPLDRELFF.

This chain links TRBV10-2 with TRBJ1-2; 9 bases fit TRBD1. V shed 6 bases and J 6 bases; nucleotides not matched to a gene: 11. Germline V gene data show CDR1 as WSHSY and CDR2 as SAAADI. The CDR3 extends over 15 amino acids. The DNA of the CDR3 is TGCGCCAGCAGCTCCTCCGGGACAGGGAATCATGGCTACACCTTC. This encodes CASSSSGTGNHGYTF.

The chain combines TRBV6-5 with TRBJ1-5; D gene uncertain. The CDR3 is 13 residues long. Per germline, CDR1 MNHEY and CDR2 SVGAGI. Trimming pared 7 bases from V and 5 bases from J, leaving 12 bases between. DNA of the CDR3: TGTGCCAGCACCACCCGACTTTATCAGCCCCAGCATTTT. Protein product: CASTTRLYQPQHF.

This rearrangement joins TRBV6-5 to TRBJ1-4, with 10 nucleotides matching TRBD1. V trimming: 5 bases; J trimming: 7 bases; junction bases outside the gene matches: 4. The CDR3 runs 14 residues. Germline V lookup: CDR1 MNHEY, CDR2 SVGAGI. CDR3 nucleotide sequence: TGTGCCAGCAGTCGGGACAGGGGTATTGAAAAACTGTTTTTT. Protein: CASSRDRGIEKLFF.

The chain is built from TRBV6-2 or TRBV6-3 and TRBJ2-3, with D perhaps matching TRBD1 (5 bases). V dropped 5 bases and J dropped 2 bases, with 11 bases sitting between them. The germline V gene has CDR1 MNHEY and CDR2 SVGEGT. This CDR3 comprises 14 residues. The CDR3 sequence: CASSPQDPTDTQYF. In DNA, the CDR3 is TGTGCCAGCAGTCCACAGGACCCCACAGATACGCAGTATTTT.

In its sample, this clone was seen once. This chain connects TRBV28 to TRBJ2-1; D is possibly TRBD2 (6 bases). This CDR3 has 14 amino acids. The ends were cut back, 7 bases at V and 5 bases at J, with 15 bases in the middle. Germline V gene data show CDR1 as MDHEN and CDR2 as SYDVKM. The CDR3 loop reads CASTAGIAHNEQFF. CDR3 nucleotides: TGTGCCAGCACCGCGGGGATAGCCCACAATGAGCAGTTCTTC.

The chain is built from TRBV30 and TRBJ2-3; weak D call: TRBD2 (5 bases). The germline V gene has CDR1 GTSNPN and CDR2 SVGIG (reference sequence). There are 17 residues in the CDR3. With 1 base removed from V and 4 bases from J, the gap between germline ends came to 21 bases. The DNA of the CDR3 is TGTGCCTGGAGTGCCCTGAGACGGACTGGTAGGCCAGATACGCAGTATTTT. Encoded protein: CAWSALRRTGRPDTQYF.

This chain uses TRBV28 with TRBJ1-2; no reliable D call. The CDR3 sequence is 13 residues long. Per germline, CDR1 MDHEN and CDR2 SYDVKM. V shed 3 bases and J shed 4 bases, with 9 bases lying between them. The DNA of the CDR3 is TGTGCCAGCAGTTTGGGAGGGCCCTATGGCTACACCTTC. It specifies CASSLGGPYGYTF.

The chain carries TRBV5-1 and TRBJ1-4, with 7 bases aligning to TRBD1. J lost 6 bases, V lost 4 bases, and 6 bases had no gene match. Germline values: CDR1 SGHRS, CDR2 YFSETQ. The CDR3 spans 14 residues. As DNA, the CDR3 is TGCGCCAGCAGCGAGGGGCAGGGGGATGAAAAACTGTTTTTT. It is translated as CASSEGQGDEKLFF.

This rearrangement joins TRBV4-3 to TRBJ1-6; no definite D call. V was clipped by 0 bases and J by 13 bases, with 10 bases between them. Germline assignment: CDR1 LGHNA and CDR2 YSLEER. The CDR3 extends over 13 amino acids. As DNA, the CDR3 is TGCGCCAGCAGCCAAGAAAGTAGACTTCCCCTCCACTTT. Translating gives CASSQESRLPLHF.

This rearrangement joins TRBV28 to TRBJ1-6; D may be TRBD1 (5 bases). The CDR3 has 15 residues. Between the trimmed V and J ends, which lost 9 bases and 12 bases, there was a span of 24 bases. Germline V gene lookup returns CDR1 MDHEN and CDR2 SYDVKM. CDR3 bases: TGTGCCAGTCAGACTCCGGGACTCATAATTCTACCCCTCCACTTT. Its translation: CASQTPGLIILPLHF.

V usage is TRBV9 and J usage is TRBJ2-7; 11 nucleotides line up with TRBD2. After removal of 4 bases from V and 4 bases from J, the junction contained 16 bases not matched to a gene. This CDR3 is 18 amino acids long. Germline V gives CDR1 SGDLS, CDR2 YYNGEE. The CDR3 DNA is TGTGCCAGCAGCCCCCGGGCCCCCCTAGCGGGGGGCCCATACGAGCAGTACTTC. Amino acid sequence: CASSPRAPLAGGPYEQYF.

CDR3 coding DNA: TGTGCCAGCAGTGAGGGGACACTTGCTTTACTCTCCAGGGAGACCCAGTACTTC. Its protein is CASSEGTLALLSRETQYF. This chain connects TRBV5-6 to TRBJ2-5, with D perhaps TRBD1 (6 bases). CDR1 is SGHDT and CDR2 is YYEEEE in the germline V gene. The V and J ends lost 5 bases and 5 bases respectively, with 28 bases between them. This CDR3 is 18 amino acids long.

This clone was seen more than once but under ten times. V is TRBV7-2 and J is TRBJ1-5; the D is unclear. Germline V gene sequence: CDR1 SGHTA, CDR2 FQGNSA. This CDR3 is built from 13 residues. The V end was cut by 5 bases, the J end by 3 bases, with 8 bases between. CDR3 in DNA: TGTGCCAGCAGCGGGCAGAACAATCAGCCCCAGCATTTT. The encoded protein is CASSGQNNQPQHF.

This CDR3 reads CASSQGTGGEKLFF. CDR3 DNA: TGCGCCAGCAGCCAGGGGACAGGGGGTGAAAAACTGTTTTTT. This chain connects TRBV4-3 to TRBJ1-4; 11 bases map to TRBD1. V lost 3 bases, J lost 7 bases, and 1 base stayed unmatched. The germline V gene encodes CDR1 LGHNA and CDR2 YSLEER. This CDR3 spans 14 amino acids.

CDR3 coding DNA: TGTGCCAGCAGCTTCGACAGGAGTTCATACAGTGAAAAACTGTTTTTT. As protein: CASSFDRSSYSEKLFF. The rearrangement uses TRBV7-9 and TRBJ1-4; D is possibly TRBD1 (6 bases). Trimming pared 3 bases from V and 7 bases from J, leaving 18 bases between. The germline CDR1 and CDR2 sequences are SEHNR and FQNEAQ (reference sequence). The CDR3 covers 16 residues.

This chain joins TRBV7-8 and TRBJ1-5; 7 nucleotides align to TRBD1. This CDR3 comprises 18 residues. Germline-derived CDR1 and CDR2 are SGHVS and FQNEAQ. The J segment lost 2 bases and the V segment lost 5 bases, leaving 15 bases of the junction unmatched. CDR3 nucleotide sequence: TGTGCCAGCAGCCCCGAACCTTTGACAGGGAATGGCAATCAGCCCCAGCATTTT. It encodes CASSPEPLTGNGNQPQHF.

The chain recombines TRBV5-1 with TRBJ1-3, with 7 positions matching TRBD1. The length of the CDR3 is 16 residues. The germline V gene has CDR1 SGHRS and CDR2 YFSETQ. V gave up 4 bases and J gave up 0 bases; unmatched junction bases: 7. Here the CDR3 reads CASSQTTGSSGNTIYF. CDR3 DNA: TGCGCCAGCAGCCAAACGACAGGGAGCTCTGGAAACACCATATATTTT.

The rearrangement uses TRBV28 and TRBJ2-1, with TRBD1 matching over 7 bases. The CDR3 loop spans 17 amino acids. V dropped 8 bases and J dropped 0; count of bases not matched to a gene: 13. Germline loops: CDR1 MDHEN, CDR2 SYDVKM. CDR3 region: CASGSLQGLVSYNEQFF. In DNA, the CDR3 is TGTGCCAGCGGAAGTCTACAGGGGTTAGTCTCCTACAATGAGCAGTTCTTC.

CDR3 sequence: CSVDPTRGGDNEQFF. CDR3 bases: TGCAGCGTTGATCCCACCAGAGGCGGGGACAATGAGCAGTTCTTC. This chain joins TRBV29-1 and TRBJ2-1; possible D gene TRBD2, 6 bases. The CDR3 loop spans 15 amino acids. Germline CDR1 reads SQVTM; CDR2 reads ANQGSEA. V dropped 3 bases and J dropped 5 bases, with 17 bases sitting between them.